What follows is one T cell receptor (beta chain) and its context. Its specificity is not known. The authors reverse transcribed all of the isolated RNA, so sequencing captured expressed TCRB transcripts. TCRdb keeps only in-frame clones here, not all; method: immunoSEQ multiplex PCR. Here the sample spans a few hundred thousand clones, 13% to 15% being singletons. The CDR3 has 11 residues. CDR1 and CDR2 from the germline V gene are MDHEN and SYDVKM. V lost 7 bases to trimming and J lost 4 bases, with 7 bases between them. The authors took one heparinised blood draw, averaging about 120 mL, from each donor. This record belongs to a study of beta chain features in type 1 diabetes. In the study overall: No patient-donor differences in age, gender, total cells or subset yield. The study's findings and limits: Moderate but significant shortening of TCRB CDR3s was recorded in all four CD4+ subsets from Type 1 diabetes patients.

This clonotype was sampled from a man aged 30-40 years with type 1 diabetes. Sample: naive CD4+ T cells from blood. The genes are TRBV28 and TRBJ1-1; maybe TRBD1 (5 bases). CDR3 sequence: CASKGSTEAFF. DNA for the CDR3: TGTGCCAGCAAGGGGTCCACTGAAGCTTTCTTT.